This T cell receptor (beta chain) appears in the sequencing data of a study of control samples from healthy donors and cancer patients. This table comes from immunoSEQ multiplex PCR, and its TCRdb copy is limited to in-frame clones, with some not included. Among some 110,000 clones, 93% were seen once, and the ten largest hold roughly 2.7%. This clone was observed a single time. Per germline, CDR1 MGHRA and CDR2 YSYEKL. The CDR3 sequence is 14 residues long. V lost 1 base and J lost 4; bases outside the gene matches: 3. This chain uses TRBV4-1 with TRBJ2-7, with 8 bases that match TRBD1. The material sequenced was blood. This sequence originates from a man aged 25 to 40 in good health. CDR3 nucleotide sequence: TGCGCCAGCAGCCAAGCAGGGGGCAGATACGAGCAGTACGTC. This codes for CASSQAGGRYEQYV.